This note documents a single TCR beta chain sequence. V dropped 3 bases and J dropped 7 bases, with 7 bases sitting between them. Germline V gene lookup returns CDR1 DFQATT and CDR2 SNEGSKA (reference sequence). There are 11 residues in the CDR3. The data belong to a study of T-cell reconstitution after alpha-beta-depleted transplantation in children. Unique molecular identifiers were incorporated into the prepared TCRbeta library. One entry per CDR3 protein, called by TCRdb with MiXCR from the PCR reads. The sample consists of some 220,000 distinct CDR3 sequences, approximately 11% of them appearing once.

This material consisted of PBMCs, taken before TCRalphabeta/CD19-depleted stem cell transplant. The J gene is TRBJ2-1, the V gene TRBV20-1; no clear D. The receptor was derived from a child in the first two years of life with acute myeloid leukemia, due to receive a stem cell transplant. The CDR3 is CSASDGNEQFF. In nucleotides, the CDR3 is TGCAGTGCTAGTGACGGAAATGAGCAGTTCTTC.